This TCR beta chain is drawn from a study of shared clonotypes between healthy human individuals. Study-level findings and limits: Sequencing depth was expected to influence donor clonotype sharing.

This clone was seen a handful of times. Its antigen is unidentified. The CDR3 length is 14 residues. The V gene's germline CDR1 is SNHLY and CDR2 FYNNEI. With 6 bases clipped from V and 1 base from J, the junction kept 1 base outside the gene matches. Deep-level assay runs were performed. The authors ran unsorted PBMC replicate PCRs on 300 ng DNA, approximately 30,000 T cell genomes. The protocol was immunoSEQ multiplex PCR, while the TCRdb copy is restricted to in-frame clones and leaves out a portion. The sample contains about 480,000 clones, more than 65% of which appear only once. Everyone who donated was a Caucasian adult who lived in Nashville, Tennessee.

The gene calls are TRBV2 and TRBJ1-1; 11 bases agree with TRBD1. The sample comprised PBMCs. The origin of this receptor is a woman in her 40s in good health. Some clones in this sample may be carry-over from other donors' samples. In DNA form, the CDR3 reads TGTGCCAGCAGAGGACAGGGGGCGAACACTGAAGCTTTCTTT. Amino acids: CASRGQGANTEAFF.